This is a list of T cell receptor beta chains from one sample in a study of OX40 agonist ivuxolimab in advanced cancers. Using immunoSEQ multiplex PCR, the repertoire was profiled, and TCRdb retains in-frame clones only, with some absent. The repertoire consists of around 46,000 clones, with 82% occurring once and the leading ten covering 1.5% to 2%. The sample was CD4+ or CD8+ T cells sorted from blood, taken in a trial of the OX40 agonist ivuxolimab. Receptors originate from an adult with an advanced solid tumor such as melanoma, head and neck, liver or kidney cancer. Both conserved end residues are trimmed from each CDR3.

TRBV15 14 ATSREGSGGYNEQF
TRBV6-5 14 ASSSFGRERDTEAF
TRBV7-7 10 AVVGAGDTQY
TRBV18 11 ASSLGTEFEQF
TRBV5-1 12 ASSLDRGHYEQY
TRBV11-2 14 ASSPLTSGGINEQF
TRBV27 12 ASSSPSWNTEAF
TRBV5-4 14 ASSIGNRGWDTEAF
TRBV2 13 ASSLPTGKNTEAF
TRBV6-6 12 ASTGTGRGNEQF
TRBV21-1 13 ASSTRFGSQETQY
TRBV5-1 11 ASSSGGQETQY
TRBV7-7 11 ASSSQVNTEAF
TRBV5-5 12 ASSFETGNSPLH
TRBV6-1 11 ASFGGAKNIQY
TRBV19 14 ASSSGTGAIPTEAF
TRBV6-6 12 ATKQGAAGNTIY
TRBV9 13 ASSPRPLGDDTQY
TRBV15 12 ATSRSDRAEGYT